This T cell receptor beta chain was recorded in a study of T-cell reconstitution after alpha-beta-depleted transplantation in children. J was trimmed by 3 bases and V by 4 bases; bases with no gene match: 6. The CDR3 covers 16 residues. Germline CDR1 is ENHRY and CDR2 is SYGVKD. The TCRbeta library was prepared with unique molecular identifiers. TCRdb analysed the PCR reads with MiXCR anew, one entry per CDR3 protein. The data show over 550,000 distinct CDR3 sequences, 8% to 11% seen once. Only a few counts were recorded for this clonotype. This clonotype originated in a human donor who donated a stem cell graft to a child with acute myeloid leukemia. Source: PBMCs from the stem cell graft donor, taken from the stem cell graft. The chain carries TRBV10-3 and TRBJ2-1, with 10 bases aligning to TRBD1. The CDR3, as DNA: TGTGCCATCAGTGGGAGAGGACAGGGGGGCTACAATGAGCAGTTCTTC. Amino acids: CAISGRGQGGYNEQFF.